Listed below are T cell receptor beta chains from one sample, sequenced in a study of blood T cell repertoires in COVID-19. Assay used: immunoSEQ multiplex PCR; TCRdb lists only in-frame clones, some missing. The table records roughly 59,000 clones, roughly 81% of them present only once. The source material was peripheral blood. The receptor source for this set is an elderly man with acute or convalescent COVID-19. Both conserved end residues are part of each CDR3. A D gene is named only where the DNA matches it firmly. For some rows the clone size is stated as once, few or many, or as a class when expanded; others skip it.

TRBV5-1	TRBJ1-5	-	once	CASSLDPGTANQPQHF	TGCGCCAGCAGCTTGGATCCCGGGACTGCTAATCAGCCCCAGCATTTT
TRBV4-1	TRBJ2-3	-	-	CASSQERGQSAQYF	TGCGCCAGCAGCCAAGAGAGAGGGCAATCGGCGCAGTATTTT
TRBV2	TRBJ2-2	TRBD2	-	CASSETSGRSTGELFF	TGTGCCAGCAGTGAGACTAGCGGGAGGAGCACCGGGGAGCTGTTTTTT
TRBV5-1	TRBJ2-7	-	-	CASSLSFASYEQYF	TGCGCCAGCAGCTTAAGCTTCGCCTCCTACGAGCAGTACTTC
TRBV7-2	TRBJ2-1	TRBD2	-	CASSFGGRASYNEQFF	TGTGCCAGCAGCTTCGGCGGGAGGGCTTCCTACAATGAGCAGTTCTTC
TRBV15	TRBJ2-7	TRBD1	-	CATSRWGQGSYEQYF	TGTGCCACCAGCAGATGGGGACAGGGCTCCTACGAGCAGTACTTC
TRBV11-2	TRBJ1-4	-	-	CASSPLSREKLFF	TGTGCCAGCAGCCCCTTGTCTAGGGAAAAACTGTTTTTT
TRBV6-1	TRBJ1-2	-	-	CASSEAGPGGVLGYGYTF	TGTGCCAGCAGTGAAGCGGGTCCGGGAGGGGTTTTGGGCTATGGCTACACCTTC
TRBV18	TRBJ1-3	-	-	CASSPSQSRSGNTIYF	TGTGCCAGCTCACCATCACAGTCACGCTCTGGAAACACCATATATTTT
TRBV13	TRBJ2-5	TRBD2	-	CASSLRRGGVETQYF	TGTGCCAGCAGCTTACGGCGGGGGGGCGTTGAGACCCAGTACTTC
TRBV28	TRBJ2-7	TRBD1	-	CASSTPTGGRGYEQYF	TGTGCCAGCAGTACCCCGACAGGGGGTCGTGGGTACGAGCAGTACTTC
TRBV28	TRBJ2-7	TRBD1	-	CASKQRQGFYEQYF	TGTGCCAGCAAACAGCGACAGGGCTTCTACGAGCAGTACTTC
TRBV9	TRBJ1-4	-	once	CASSPSPHSNEKLFF	TGTGCCAGCAGCCCTAGCCCTCATTCTAATGAAAAACTGTTTTTT
TRBV10-3	TRBJ1-1	TRBD1	once	CAISDGQGAQGEAFF	TGTGCCATCAGTGACGGACAGGGGGCACAGGGTGAAGCTTTCTTT
TRBV7-2	TRBJ1-5	-	-	CASSLRGDNQPQHF	TGTGCCAGCAGCTTAAGAGGAGACAATCAGCCCCAGCATTTT
TRBV3-1/TRBV3-2	TRBJ2-1	TRBD2	-	CASSRTSGRAFNEQFF	TGTGCCAGCAGCCGGACTAGCGGGAGGGCCTTCAATGAGCAGTTCTTC
TRBV5-6	TRBJ2-7	-	-	CASSPWTAYEQYF	TGTGCCAGCAGCCCATGGACTGCTTACGAGCAGTACTTC
TRBV10-3	TRBJ1-5	TRBD1	-	CATGQGTNQPQHF	TGTGCCACTGGACAGGGTACGAATCAGCCCCAGCATTTT
TRBV9	TRBJ2-2	-	-	CASSVGGGRNTGELFF	TGTGCCAGCAGCGTAGGCGGAGGGAGGAACACCGGGGAGCTGTTTTTT